These 22 T cell receptor beta chains were sequenced from one sample in a study of identical twins. TCRdb re-called the 5' RACE reads with MiXCR, one entry per CDR3 protein. The sample consists of 200,000 to 250,000 distinct CDR3 sequences, approximately 8% of them appearing once. These data also featured in a second study, about yellow fever vaccine responses in identical twins.

Sequencing input: CD8+ T cells sorted from blood. The origin of the receptors is a woman aged 18-30 years in good health.

The chain combines TRBV7-9 with TRBJ2-1; 10 bases line up with TRBD1. CDR3 length: 17 residues. The V gene's germline CDR1 is SEHNR and CDR2 FQNEAQ (reference sequence). V lost 5 bases, J lost 2 bases, and 9 bases stayed unmatched. DNA for the CDR3: TGTGCCAGCAGCCCGCAGGGGACAGGGGAGCCCTACAATGAGCAGTTCTTC. Translated: CASSPQGTGEPYNEQFF.

This clonotype was detected a few times. The chain uses TRBV27 and TRBJ2-4; possibly TRBD2 for D (7 bases). Trimming shortened V by 5 bases and J by 10 bases, and 18 bases separated the two germline ends. Germline CDR1 and CDR2: MNHEY and SMNVEV (reference sequence). The CDR3 contains 14 residues. The CDR3 DNA sequence: TGTGCCAGCAGTGAAAACAGGGCCGGGGGGATTCAGTACTTC. It translates to CASSENRAGGIQYF.

The V gene is TRBV5-5, the J gene TRBJ2-1; unclear D gene. Between the trimmed V and J ends, which lost 0 bases and 0 bases, there was a span of 13 bases. Germline V gene lookup returns CDR1 SGHKS and CDR2 YYEKEE (reference sequence). The CDR3 has 17 amino acids. For the CDR3, the DNA is TGTGCCAGCAGCTTGGCAGGACGGACCAGCTCCTACAATGAGCAGTTCTTC. Its translation is CASSLAGRTSSYNEQFF.

This chain links TRBV2 with TRBJ2-1; 8 bases map to TRBD1. The CDR3 totals 17 residues. V was pared by 5 bases and J by 2 bases, with 11 bases of the junction left unmatched. From germline, CDR1 is SNHLY and CDR2 FYNNEI. The CDR3 region has the DNA TGTGCCAGCAGTTCGCATATCCTACAGGGGGCCTACAATGAGCAGTTCTTC. This encodes CASSSHILQGAYNEQFF.

This clonotype showed up just a few times. The gene calls are TRBV5-5 and TRBJ2-1; 8 bases are a match to TRBD2. In germline, CDR1 is SGHKS, CDR2 YYEKEE (reference sequence). With V trimmed by 4 bases and J by 1 base, 10 bases remained unmatched. This CDR3 is 17 amino acids long. The CDR3 loop reads CASSRKLADQSYNEQFF. The CDR3 bases are TGTGCCAGCAGCCGCAAACTAGCGGACCAATCCTACAATGAGCAGTTCTTC.

This sequence joins TRBV9 and TRBJ2-1, with D unclear. This CDR3 is 16 amino acids long. The V end lost 2 bases, the J end lost 0 bases, and 12 bases lay between the germline ends. Germline V gives CDR1 SGDLS, CDR2 YYNGEE. The CDR3 DNA sequence: TGTGCCAGCAGCGTTGTCCTGGAAAGCTCCTACAATGAGCAGTTCTTC. It specifies CASSVVLESSYNEQFF. The complete variable domain, with remaining parts taken from reference TRBV9 and TRBJ2-1, reads DSGVTQTPKHLITATGQRVTLRCSPRSGDLSVYWYQQSLDQGLQFLIQYYNGEERAKGNILERFSAQQFPDLHSELNLSSLELGDSALYFCASSVVLESSYNEQFFGPGTRLTVL.

DNA of the CDR3: TGTGCCGCCAATCGGGGGAGCGTCACAGATACGCAGTATTTT. The encoded protein is CAANRGSVTDTQYF. The genes are TRBV12-3 or TRBV12-4 and TRBJ2-3; D is perhaps TRBD2 (6 bases). The V gene lost 11 bases and the J gene lost 2 bases, with 17 bases spanning the gap. The CDR3 length is 14 residues.

The sample holds a few counts of this clonotype. For the CDR3, the DNA is TGTGCCAGCAGTGAATTAGGGGCCTACAATGAGCAGTTCTTC. Translated, it gives CASSELGAYNEQFF. This sequence joins TRBV27 and TRBJ2-1; D might be TRBD1 (5 bases). CDR1 and CDR2 (germline): MNHEY, SMNVEV (reference sequence). CDR3 length: 14 residues. V was pared by 5 bases and J by 2 bases, with 10 bases between.

The V gene is TRBV24-1, the J gene TRBJ2-7; possibly TRBD1 for D (5 bases). The V and J ends lost 10 bases and 1 base respectively, with 13 bases between them. Germline values: CDR1 KGHDR, CDR2 SFDVKD. The CDR3 consists of 13 residues. The CDR3 DNA reads as TGTGCCACGCTAGGACACTTTTCCTACGAGCAGTACGTC. Amino acid sequence: CATLGHFSYEQYV.

The gene calls are TRBV29-1 and TRBJ2-2; the D gene could be TRBD1 or TRBD2 (5 bases each). V was clipped by 0 bases and J by 2 bases, with 13 bases between them. The CDR3 consists of 16 residues. The germline CDR1 and CDR2 sequences are SQVTM and ANQGSEA. In DNA, the CDR3 is TGCAGCGTTGAAGAGGGTGGGGGAGTCAACACCGGGGAGCTGTTTTTT. Protein: CSVEEGGGVNTGELFF.

This clonotype was found a few times. The V call is TRBV3-1, the J call TRBJ2-1; no firm D call. V was pared by 0 bases and J by 6 bases, with 9 bases between. Germline V gene lookup returns CDR1 LGHDT and CDR2 YNNKEL (reference sequence). The CDR3 runs 14 residues. The DNA of the CDR3 is TGTGCCAGCAGCCAAGACTGGCTAGGCAATGAGCAGTTCTTC. Its protein is CASSQDWLGNEQFF.

This clonotype came up many times. The chain couples TRBV20-1 to TRBJ2-5; perhaps D is TRBD1 or TRBD2 (5 bases each). This CDR3 comprises 15 residues. Trimming left V 3 bases short and J 4 bases short, with 18 bases between. Germline assignment: CDR1 DFQATT and CDR2 SNEGSKA (reference sequence). The CDR3 loop reads CSASFATADLETQYF. The DNA of the CDR3 is TGCAGTGCTAGTTTCGCGACAGCGGATTTAGAGACCCAGTACTTC.

This clonotype was observed at least ten times. V usage is TRBV9 and J usage is TRBJ1-2; tentative D call: TRBD1 (5 bases). This CDR3 comprises 17 residues. V was pared by 0 bases and J by 4 bases, with 19 bases between. Germline-derived CDR1 and CDR2 are SGDLS and YYNGEE. The CDR3 sequence is CASSVGGFGDLSYGYTF. CDR3 in DNA: TGTGCCAGCAGCGTAGGGGGCTTCGGGGACCTCTCCTATGGCTACACCTTC.

This clonotype was detected ten times or more. The chain couples TRBV11-2 to TRBJ2-2; D uncertain. Trimming stripped 6 bases from V and 7 bases from J, with 18 bases between. CDR1 and CDR2 (germline): SGHAT, FQNNGV. CDR3 length: 15 residues. CDR3 sequence: CASRTGPLFSGELFF. CDR3 nucleotides: TGTGCCAGCAGGACCGGGCCGCTTTTTAGCGGGGAGCTGTTTTTT. The full variable domain, its missing parts supplied by reference TRBV11-2 and TRBJ2-2, is EAGVAQSPRYKIIEKRQSVAFWCNPISGHATLYWYQQILGQGPKLLIQFQNNGVVDDSQLPKDRFSAERLKGVDSTLKIQPAKLEDSAVYLCASRTGPLFSGELFFGEGSRLTVL.

This clonotype was picked up a small number of times. The chain uses TRBV3-1 and TRBJ1-5; TRBD1 agrees at 12 bases. There are 18 residues in the CDR3. The trim removed 5 bases at V and 0 bases at J, leaving 8 bases unmatched. The germline V gene encodes CDR1 LGHDT and CDR2 YNNKEL (reference sequence). This CDR3 reads CASSIGTGGLYSNQPQHF. In DNA form, the CDR3 reads TGTGCCAGCAGCATTGGGACAGGGGGCCTCTATAGCAATCAGCCCCAGCATTTT.

The CDR3 coding sequence is TGTGCCAGCAGTTTAACCCTAGCCGGTGAGCAGTTCTTC. Amino acid sequence: CASSLTLAGEQFF. J is TRBJ2-1 and V is TRBV28; a possible D gene is TRBD2 (5 bases). The CDR3 sequence is 13 residues long. Germline V gene lookup returns CDR1 MDHEN and CDR2 SYDVKM. The V end was cut by 2 bases, the J end by 9 bases, with 11 bases between.

V usage is TRBV29-1 and J usage is TRBJ1-5, with D hard to call. This CDR3 spans 14 amino acids. The germline CDR1 and CDR2 sequences are SQVTM and ANQGSEA. V was pared by 3 bases and J by 5 bases, with 14 bases between. The chain's CDR3 is CSVEDTEKDQPQHF. The DNA of the CDR3 is TGCAGCGTTGAGGATACAGAAAAGGATCAGCCCCAGCATTTT.

The sample holds many counts of this clonotype. V is TRBV7-8 and J is TRBJ1-1, with D possibly being TRBD1 (5 bases). The CDR3 extends over 14 amino acids. Germline CDR1 is SGHVS and CDR2 is FQNEAQ. V lost 5 bases to trimming and J lost 2 bases, with 12 bases between them. Here the CDR3 DNA reads TGTGCCAGCAGCCCGTGGGGGACCAACACTGAAGCTTTCTTT. It specifies CASSPWGTNTEAFF. The entire variable domain, with the rest obtained from reference TRBV7-8 and TRBJ1-1, is as follows: GAGVSQSPRYKVAKRGQDVALRCDPISGHVSLFWYQQALGQGPEFLTYFQNEAQLDKSGLPSDRFFAERPEGSVSTLKIQRTQQEDSAVYLCASSPWGTNTEAFFGQGTRLTVV.

The V gene is TRBV7-9, the J gene TRBJ2-5; 8 bases are a match to TRBD1. This CDR3 contains 16 residues. The trim removed 5 bases at V and 5 bases at J, leaving 13 bases unmatched. CDR1 and CDR2 (germline): SEHNR, FQNEAQ (reference sequence). DNA of the CDR3: TGTGCCAGCAGCCCACGGACAGGGAAGGCTTGGGAGACCCAGTACTTC. Amino acid sequence: CASSPRTGKAWETQYF.

This clonotype has at least ten counts. The chain recombines TRBV7-9 with TRBJ2-1; 9 bases are shared with TRBD1. Germline values: CDR1 SEHNR, CDR2 FQNEAQ (reference sequence). V lost 4 bases and J lost 6; bases outside the gene matches: 13. CDR3 length equals 17 residues. Written as DNA, the CDR3 is TGTGCCAGCAGCTCTCCCGGGGGGACAGGGAATCCCAATGAGCAGTTCTTC. It yields the protein CASSSPGGTGNPNEQFF.

The chain couples TRBV12-5 to TRBJ2-7; perhaps TRBD2 as D (5 bases). Trimming stripped 2 bases from V and 1 base from J, with 12 bases between. The CDR3 has 15 amino acids. CDR1 is LGHNT and CDR2 is FRNRAP in the germline V gene. The DNA for the CDR3 is TGTGCTAGTGGTTTGCCCCGTCGGGATTCCTACGAGCAGTACTTC. As protein: CASGLPRRDSYEQYF. Combining the CDR3 with reference TRBV12-5 and TRBJ2-7 gives the whole variable domain DARVTQTPRHKVTEMGQEVTMRCQPILGHNTVFWYRQTMMQGLELLAYFRNRAPLDDSGMPKDRFSAEMPDATLATLKIQPSEPRDSAVYFCASGLPRRDSYEQYFGPGTRLTVT.

This clonotype was found a few times. The gene calls are TRBV4-2 and TRBJ1-6; TRBD1 agrees at 7 bases. V trimming: 0 bases; J trimming: 7 bases; junction bases outside the gene matches: 3. The germline CDR1 and CDR2 sequences are LGHNA and YNFKEQ. The CDR3 consists of 15 residues. This CDR3 reads CASSQEQGQNSPLHF. Written as DNA, the CDR3 is TGTGCCAGCAGCCAAGAACAGGGACAGAATTCACCCCTCCACTTT.